This T cell receptor (beta chain) was documented in a study of blood T cell repertoires in COVID-19. On the study more broadly: The study drew acute and convalescent COVID-19 samples from the United States, Italy and Spain. In each case, the material was cDNA or gDNA derived from T cells, B-cell-depleted T cells, or PBMCs.

The germline gives CDR1 MNHEY, CDR2 SMNVEV (reference sequence). Trimming stripped 5 bases from V and 3 bases from J, with 14 bases between. The CDR3 is 14 amino acids. Authors' processing steps: The authors estimated nucleated cell counts from reference gene primer amplification. Sequenced by immunoSEQ multiplex PCR; TCRdb stores in-frame clones only, minus some. The DNA gave D and trimming, while V, J and clone size come from that table. The sample lists fewer than 85,000 clones, around nine tenths occurring once. The sequencing sample was made of peripheral blood. The V gene is TRBV27, the J gene TRBJ2-7; possibly TRBD1 for D (5 bases). The receptor's source is a man in his 60s with acute or convalescent COVID-19. CDR3 bases: TGTGCCAGCAGTCCAAACAGGATCCGCTACGAGCAGTACTTC. It codes for CASSPNRIRYEQYF.